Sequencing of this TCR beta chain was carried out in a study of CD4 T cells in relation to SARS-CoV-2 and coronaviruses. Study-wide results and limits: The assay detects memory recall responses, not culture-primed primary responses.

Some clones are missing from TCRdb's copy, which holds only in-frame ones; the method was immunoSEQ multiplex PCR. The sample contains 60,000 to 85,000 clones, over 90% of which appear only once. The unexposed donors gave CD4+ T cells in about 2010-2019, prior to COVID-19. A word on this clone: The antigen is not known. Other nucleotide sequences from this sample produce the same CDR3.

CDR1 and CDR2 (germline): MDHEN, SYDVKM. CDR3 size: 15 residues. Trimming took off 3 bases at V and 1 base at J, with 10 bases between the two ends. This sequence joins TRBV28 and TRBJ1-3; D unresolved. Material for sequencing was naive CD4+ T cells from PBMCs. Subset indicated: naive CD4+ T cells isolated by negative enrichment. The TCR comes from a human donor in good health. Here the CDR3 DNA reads TGTGCCAGCAGTTTGGGCAGTTTTTCTGGAAACACCATATATTTT. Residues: CASSLGSFSGNTIYF.